One and the same sample provided the 14 T cell receptor beta chains below, sequenced in a study of cytomegalovirus exposure and HLA in healthy donors. With 60 Vbeta and 13 Jbeta primers, the PCR was carried out. The method was immunoSEQ multiplex PCR; TCRdb's version includes in-frame clones alone and lacks a portion of them. Of 100,000 to 150,000 clones listed, over 60% were seen once; the top ten hold over 0.9%. Sequenced: PBMCs. The receptors were sampled from a woman in her fifties or sixties in good health and CMV-seronegative.

The chain combines TRBV29-1 with TRBJ2-3; 8 bases fit TRBD2. The CDR3 has 13 residues. J was trimmed by 4 bases and V by 7 bases; bases with no gene match: 7. CDR1 and CDR2 (germline): SQVTM, ANQGSEA. The CDR3 sequence: CSAVGGASDTQYF. Here the CDR3 DNA reads TGCAGCGCTGTCGGGGGGGCGTCAGATACGCAGTATTTT.

The V gene is TRBV5-1, the J gene TRBJ2-1; 8 nucleotides agree with TRBD2. V was clipped by 0 bases and J by 0 bases; unmatched bases: 11. The CDR3 consists of 19 residues. Per the germline V gene, CDR1 is SGHRS and CDR2 is YFSETQ. Here the CDR3 reads CASSLDPRGGPYSYNEQFF. The CDR3 nucleotides read TGCGCCAGCAGCTTGGATCCCCGGGGGGGGCCCTACTCCTACAATGAGCAGTTCTTC.

The chain is built from TRBV7-3 and TRBJ2-7; a weak D match, TRBD2 (5 bases). V was cut by 4 bases and J by 2 bases, with 9 bases left in between. The CDR3 runs 13 residues. Germline values: CDR1 SGHTA, CDR2 FQGTGA. The CDR3 loop is CASSYGETYEQYF. DNA of the CDR3: TGTGCCAGCAGCTATGGGGAGACCTACGAGCAGTACTTC.

The V and J genes are TRBV6-6 and TRBJ1-5; D might be TRBD1 (5 bases). The germline CDR1 and CDR2 sequences are MNHNY and SVGAGI (reference sequence). V shed 2 bases and J shed 4 bases, with 9 bases lying between them. There are 14 residues in the CDR3. The CDR3 sequence: CASSYGAGNQPQHF. CDR3 sequence (DNA): TGTGCCAGCAGTTACGGGGCAGGGAATCAGCCCCAGCATTTT.

V usage is TRBV5-6 and J usage is TRBJ1-2; D gene ambiguous. The CDR3 length is 15 residues. Between the trimmed V and J ends, which lost 0 bases and 1 base, there was a span of 10 bases. The germline CDR1 and CDR2 sequences are SGHDT and YYEEEE. CDR3 region: CASSLVTPDNYGYTF. CDR3 nucleotide sequence: TGTGCCAGCAGCTTGGTGACACCGGATAACTATGGCTACACCTTC.

The V and J genes are TRBV7-9 and TRBJ1-1; no reliable D call. CDR1 and CDR2 (germline): SEHNR, FQNEAQ (reference sequence). V was trimmed by 4 bases and J by 6 bases, leaving 6 bases between them. The CDR3 is 11 residues long. The CDR3 spells CASSSLAEAFF. The CDR3, as DNA: TGTGCCAGCAGCTCCCTAGCTGAAGCTTTCTTT.

The chain employs TRBV2 and TRBJ2-7; D call uncertain. Germline V gene lookup returns CDR1 SNHLY and CDR2 FYNNEI. V was clipped by 7 bases and J by 3 bases, with 10 bases between them. This CDR3 is built from 12 residues. The CDR3 spells CASTSENYEQYF. CDR3 bases: TGTGCCAGCACATCAGAAAACTACGAGCAGTACTTC.

This chain connects TRBV18 to TRBJ1-1; 9 bases are a match to TRBD1. V dropped 6 bases and J dropped 1; count of bases not matched to a gene: 9. CDR3 size: 16 residues. The germline V gene encodes CDR1 KGHSH and CDR2 LQKENI. In DNA form, the CDR3 reads TGTGCCAGCTCCCCGGGACAGGGCCTACAGAACACTGAAGCTTTCTTT. This gives the protein CASSPGQGLQNTEAFF.

The table lists this clone with a few counts. J is TRBJ2-5 and V is TRBV6-5; the match to TRBD2 covers 13 bases. Trimming at V came to 2 bases and at J to 1 base, leaving 1 base not matched to a gene. CDR3 size: 16 residues. Per the germline V gene, CDR1 is MNHEY and CDR2 is SVGAGI. CDR3 nucleotide sequence: TGTGCCAGCAGTTACACTAGCGGGAGGGTCCAAGAGACCCAGTACTTC. Protein: CASSYTSGRVQETQYF.

The V call is TRBV6-1, the J call TRBJ1-1; maybe TRBD1 (5 bases). Per germline, CDR1 MNHNS and CDR2 SASEGT. Trimming pared 4 bases from V and 0 bases from J, leaving 9 bases between. CDR3 length equals 14 residues. The CDR3 DNA reads as TGTGCCAGCAGTGTCAGGGTCATGAACACTGAAGCTTTCTTT. It specifies CASSVRVMNTEAFF.

V usage is TRBV6-5 and J usage is TRBJ2-1; D may be TRBD1 (7 bases). Trimming took 6 bases from V and 9 from J, leaving 18 bases between them. The CDR3 has 14 residues. Germline CDR1 and CDR2: MNHEY and SVGAGI. The DNA of the CDR3 is TGTGCCAGCAGGACTACAGGGGCCGGGGGTGAGCAGTTCTTC. Translation: CASRTTGAGGEQFF.

The chain recombines TRBV13 with TRBJ2-1; 10 bases fit TRBD1. CDR1 PRHDT and CDR2 FYEKMQ come from the germline V gene (reference sequence). The CDR3 is 16 residues long. The trim removed 1 base at V and 7 bases at J, leaving 7 bases unmatched. The CDR3 bases are TGTGCCAGCAGCTTAGACCGACAGGGGGCGACGAATGAGCAGTTCTTC. Protein product: CASSLDRQGATNEQFF.

The chain carries TRBV27 and TRBJ2-1; 7 positions agree with TRBD2. This CDR3 is built from 14 residues. Germline V lookup: CDR1 MNHEY, CDR2 SMNVEV (reference sequence). V was clipped by 4 bases and J by 6 bases; unmatched bases: 6. The CDR3 here is CASSSPGLLNEQFF. The CDR3 coding sequence is TGTGCCAGCAGTTCACCGGGACTACTCAATGAGCAGTTCTTC.

This chain connects TRBV27 to TRBJ2-1; TRBD2 agrees at 11 bases. J was trimmed by 7 bases and V by 6 bases; bases with no gene match: 5. The V gene's germline CDR1 is MNHEY and CDR2 SMNVEV (reference sequence). The CDR3 consists of 14 residues. CDR3 in amino acids: CASSGLAGRNEQFF. The CDR3 bases are TGTGCCAGCAGCGGACTAGCGGGCCGTAATGAGCAGTTCTTC.